One sample yielded the 3 T cell receptor beta chains listed below, sequenced in a study of T cells in Graves' hyperthyroidism and ophthalmopathy. Regions amplified from RNA transcripts were the TCR beta CDR3 regions. With the HTBI primer set, the TCR CDR3 went through a first round of RT-PCR. TCRdb analysed the multiplex PCR reads with MiXCR anew, one entry per CDR3 protein. This table has about 290,000 distinct CDR3 sequences, around 15% appearing once. Source material: blood. These receptor sequences come from a woman in her forties with Graves' hyperthyroidism.

Written as DNA, the CDR3 is TGTGCCAGCACCCAGAGCTCTGGGGCCAACGTCCTGACTTTC. It codes for CASTQSSGANVLTF. This chain uses TRBV9 with TRBJ2-6; D ambiguous. Germline CDR1 reads SGDLS; CDR2 reads YYNGEE. The CDR3 has 14 amino acids. The V and J ends lost 6 bases and 0 bases respectively, with 7 bases between them.

Regarding this clonotype: This may arise from a read error, as a much more abundant clone is one base away. The chain joins TRBV18 to TRBJ2-7, with D perhaps TRBD2 (5 bases). CDR3 length: 13 residues. Looked up from germline, CDR1 is KGHSH and CDR2 is LQKENI. CDR3 loop: CASSPPGSDEHYF. The CDR3, as DNA: TGTGCCAGCTCACCACCGGGGAGCGACGAGCACTACTTC.

This clonotype was observed at least ten times. The rearrangement joins TRBV2 to TRBJ2-1; 7 bases are shared with TRBD2. The germline V gene encodes CDR1 SNHLY and CDR2 FYNNEI. This CDR3 is built from 14 residues. The V gene end was trimmed by 8 bases and the J gene end by 4 bases; junction bases not matched to a gene: 8. The DNA for the CDR3 is TGTGCCAGCCTTAGGTCTAGCGGATACAATGAGCAGTTCTTC. It encodes CASLRSSGYNEQFF.